These 18 T cell receptor beta chains share one sample of origin, sequenced in a study of Ad26.COV2.S vaccination and SARS-CoV-2 variants. Generated by immunoSEQ multiplex PCR, the TCRdb table keeps only in-frame clones and is missing some. The profile shows about 330,000 clones, roughly nine tenths of them singletons. As for treatment: about 20 received Ad26.COV2.S at low or high dose, single or two shots; a few received placebo; per-sample allocation not given. Specimen acquisition occurred on day 63 following the initial vaccine or placebo injection. Sequencing was performed on peripheral blood, taken in a trial of Ad26.COV2.S vaccine versus placebo. The source of these receptors is a person between 18 and 60 years old who received the Ad26.COV2.S COVID-19 vaccine or a placebo.

V gene TRBV13 combines with J gene TRBJ2-7; 9 nucleotides match TRBD1. Germline CDR1 and CDR2: PRHDT and FYEKMQ (reference sequence). The CDR3 is made up of 14 amino acids. After removal of 4 bases from V and 6 bases from J, the junction contained 7 bases not matched to a gene. The CDR3 region has the DNA TGTGCCAGCAGCTCCGACAGGGGGGCCTCCGAGCAGTACTTC. Its translation: CASSSDRGASEQYF.

The rearrangement joins TRBV6-5 to TRBJ1-1, with 9 positions matching TRBD1. This CDR3 is 15 amino acids long. Per the germline V gene, CDR1 is MNHEY and CDR2 is SVGAGI. Unmatched junction bases numbered 8, after V lost 6 bases and J lost 3 bases. CDR3 protein: CASRITGGADTEAFF. The CDR3 DNA follows: TGTGCCAGCAGGATTACAGGGGGCGCGGACACTGAAGCTTTCTTT.

This clone was observed once. Compared with germline, one end of the junction differs, possibly owing to a read error. The V gene is TRBV7-2, the J gene TRBJ1-2, with 8 positions matching TRBD1. Germline V CDR1 and CDR2: SGHTA, FQGNSA. The CDR3 length is 14 residues. As DNA, the CDR3 is TGTGCCAGCAGCTCGGGACAGGTGGGCTATCGCTACACCTTC. Amino acids: CASSSGQVGYRYTF.

This chain's CDR3 is CASSSGTSGGMNTDTQYF. The CDR3 DNA is TGCGCCAGCAGCTCCGGGACTAGCGGGGGGATGAACACAGATACGCAGTATTTT. The rearrangement links TRBV5-1 to TRBJ2-3; 15 positions match TRBD2. The CDR3 runs to 18 residues. CDR1 SGHRS and CDR2 YFSETQ come from the germline V gene. V dropped 3 bases and J dropped 2; count of bases not matched to a gene: 7.

The genes are TRBV4-1 and TRBJ1-1; D call uncertain. The V end was cut by 1 base, the J end by 1 base, with 7 bases between. This CDR3 spans 14 amino acids. Per the germline V gene, CDR1 is MGHRA and CDR2 is YSYEKL. The CDR3 DNA reads TGCGCCAGCAGCCAAGTCTGGGGGAACACTGAAGCTTTCTTT. Its protein product is CASSQVWGNTEAFF.

This chain joins TRBV28 and TRBJ2-1; 7 positions match TRBD1. Germline V lookup: CDR1 MDHEN, CDR2 SYDVKM. The CDR3 extends over 15 amino acids. J lost 5 bases, V lost 6 bases, and 10 bases had no gene match. The CDR3 region has the DNA TGTGCCAGCAGACTACCTGACAGGGAAGACAATGAGCAGTTCTTC. Protein sequence: CASRLPDREDNEQFF.

The chain combines TRBV7-9 with TRBJ1-1; a weak D match, TRBD1 (6 bases). The CDR3 length is 13 residues. CDR1 is SEHNR, CDR2 FQNEAQ, per germline (reference sequence). Deletions cut 6 bases from V and 3 bases from J, with 11 bases between. This CDR3 reads CASRERGDTEAFF. CDR3 sequence (DNA): TGTGCCAGCAGAGAAAGGGGGGACACTGAAGCTTTCTTT. The full variable domain, with the rest looked up from reference TRBV7-9 and TRBJ1-1, is DTGVSQNPRHKITKRGQNVTFRCDPISEHNRLYWYRQTLGQGPEFLTYFQNEAQLEKSRLLSDRFSAERPKGSFSTLEIQRTEQGDSAMYLCASRERGDTEAFFGQGTRLTVV.

This chain uses TRBV4-3 with TRBJ2-7; 12 positions agree with TRBD1. This CDR3 is 16 amino acids long. V shed 3 bases and J 6 bases; nucleotides not matched to a gene: 9. Germline CDR1 LGHNA, CDR2 YSLEER. The CDR3 nucleotides are TGCGCCAGCAGCCACCAGGGCGGGACAGGGGGCGGCGAGCAGTACTTC. It encodes CASSHQGGTGGGEQYF.

The chain has TRBV3-1 (or the pseudogene TRBV3-2) and TRBJ1-1; D perhaps matches TRBD1 (6 bases). The CDR3 contains 12 residues. With 5 bases removed from V and 10 bases from J, the gap between germline ends came to 14 bases. Germline V gives CDR1 LGHDT, CDR2 YNNKEL (reference sequence). The CDR3 protein is CASSYTGSGAFF. The CDR3 bases are TGTGCCAGCAGCTATACAGGGAGCGGAGCTTTCTTT.

The chain recombines TRBV11-3 with TRBJ2-1; 10 bases agree with TRBD2. The CDR3 runs 15 residues. Germline V gene lookup returns CDR1 SGHNT and CDR2 YENEEA. V was pared by 4 bases and J by 4 bases, with 4 bases of the junction left unmatched. CDR3 loop: CASSSPSGGYNEQFF. DNA for the CDR3: TGTGCCAGCAGCTCCCCTAGCGGGGGTTACAATGAGCAGTTCTTC.

With regard to this clone: Germline and junction disagree at one end, which may indicate a read error. The chain employs TRBV2 and TRBJ2-2; 7 positions agree with TRBD1. The germline V gene has CDR1 SNHLY and CDR2 FYNNEI. The CDR3 length is 15 residues. CDR3 nucleotides: TGTGCCAGCAATGAAGGGGGCGCGAACACCGGGGAGCTGTTTTTT. Protein: CASNEGGANTGELFF.

V gene TRBV27 combines with J gene TRBJ1-1, with a tentative D call TRBD1 (6 bases). Germline V gives CDR1 MNHEY, CDR2 SMNVEV (reference sequence). V lost 6 bases, J lost 8 bases, and 10 bases lay in between. This CDR3 is 11 amino acids long. CDR3 in DNA: TGTGCCAGCAGCGCCGGGACAGAAGCTTTCTTT. Amino acid sequence: CASSAGTEAFF.

The chain has TRBV6-5 and TRBJ2-7; unclear D gene. The germline CDR1 and CDR2 sequences are MNHEY and SVGAGI. This CDR3 is 12 amino acids long. The V end lost 4 bases, the J end lost 3 bases, and 7 bases lay between the germline ends. CDR3 in amino acids: CASSLEFYEQYF. DNA for the CDR3: TGTGCCAGCAGTTTAGAGTTCTACGAGCAGTACTTC.

As regards this clone: Different DNA sequences within this sample yield the same CDR3. The J gene is TRBJ1-1, the V gene TRBV12-3 or TRBV12-4, with D unresolved. The length of the CDR3 is 13 residues. With 3 bases removed from V and 0 bases from J, the gap between germline ends came to 5 bases. CDR3 in amino acids: CASSFRMNTEAFF. CDR3 nucleotides: TGTGCCAGCAGTTTCCGGATGAACACTGAAGCTTTCTTT.

The chain joins TRBV4-1 to TRBJ1-2; 8 positions match TRBD1. Trimming cost V 3 bases and J 3 bases; bases outside gene matches: 9. The CDR3 consists of 16 residues. Germline V gene data show CDR1 as MGHRA and CDR2 as YSYEKL. The CDR3 protein is CASSQIPQGQDYGYTF. The CDR3 DNA is TGCGCCAGCAGCCAGATACCCCAGGGACAGGACTATGGCTACACCTTC.

V is TRBV18 and J is TRBJ2-1; 9 nucleotides line up with TRBD1. The junction had 2 bases not matched to a gene; V was cut back by 0 bases and J by 2 bases. Germline CDR1 is KGHSH and CDR2 is LQKENI. The CDR3 is 16 residues long. CDR3 amino acids: CASSPPDRGTYNEQFF. CDR3 nucleotide sequence: TGTGCCAGCTCACCACCCGACAGGGGGACCTACAATGAGCAGTTCTTC.

The rearrangement joins TRBV19 to TRBJ2-7; 9 nucleotides agree with TRBD1. The CDR3 consists of 14 residues. V was clipped by 5 bases and J by 6 bases; unmatched bases: 8. CDR1 is LNHDA and CDR2 is SQIVND in the germline V gene (reference sequence). The CDR3 is CASSFGTGYREQYF. CDR3 sequence (DNA): TGTGCCAGTAGTTTCGGGACAGGGTATCGCGAGCAGTACTTC.

This clone was detected a few times. V is TRBV3-1 (or the pseudogene TRBV3-2) and J is TRBJ1-5; 9 positions agree with TRBD1. CDR3 length: 16 residues. V shed 0 bases and J 4 bases; nucleotides not matched to a gene: 4. In germline, CDR1 is LGHDT, CDR2 YNNKEL (reference sequence). The CDR3 DNA is TGTGCCAGCAGCCAAGATGTAGGGACAGGGAATCAGCCCCAGCATTTT. As protein: CASSQDVGTGNQPQHF.